Listed below are T cell receptor beta chains from one sample, sequenced in a study of beta chain features in type 1 diabetes. Generated by immunoSEQ multiplex PCR, the TCRdb table keeps only in-frame clones and is missing some. Among some 410,000 clones, approximately 15% were seen once, and the ten largest hold approximately 0.035%. The material sequenced was naive CD4+ T cells from blood. Every receptor here comes from a man aged 25-45 years in good health. CDR3s include the opening cysteine and the closing phenylalanine or tryptophan. The D gene is left open where the match is weak. Expanded clones get a size class; other rows say once, few or many, or leave the size out.

d_call clone_size j_call v_call cdr3_nt cdr3_aa
NA NA TRBJ2-2 TRBV19 TGTGCCAGTAGTGTGGGCGGGATAACCTTTACCGGGGAGCTGTTTTTT CASSVGGITFTGELFF
NA NA TRBJ2-7 TRBV10-2 TGTGCCATCAGTGGTGCAGGGAGTGCCGACGAGCAGTACTTC CAISGAGSADEQYF
NA NA TRBJ1-2 TRBV29-1 TGCAGCGTTGAAGAAAGGGGGGGCTTTGGCTACACCTTC CSVEERGGFGYTF
NA NA TRBJ1-6 TRBV4-3 TGCGCCAGCAGCCAAGATCGTCTGGGGGCCCTTGGGAACTCACCCCTCCACTTT CASSQDRLGALGNSPLHF
TRBD1 NA TRBJ2-3 TRBV10-3 TGTGCCATCAGTGGATCACAGGGGACTACGCAGTATTTT CAISGSQGTTQYF
NA NA TRBJ2-4 TRBV5-4 TGTGCCAGCAGCTTGGCCTTGGGCAGGGGAGAGGAGCACATTCAGTACTTC CASSLALGRGEEHIQYF
NA NA TRBJ2-3 TRBV7-2 TGTGCCAGCAGCTTATTCCCGGGGGCGTCAGATACGCAGTATTTT CASSLFPGASDTQYF
TRBD1 NA TRBJ1-3 TRBV7-2 TGTGCCAGCAGCTCCGGAGCTGGGACAGGGACTTTGTATTTT CASSSGAGTGTLYF
NA few TRBJ1-2 TRBV29-1 TGCAGCGTTGAACCCGGGGCGGATGGCTACACCTTC CSVEPGADGYTF
TRBD2 few TRBJ2-1 TRBV9 TGTGCCAGCAGCGTAGCCGGGACTAGCGGAAAGCAGTTCTTC CASSVAGTSGKQFF
NA NA TRBJ2-3 TRBV4-2 TGTGCCAGCAGCCAACCACGAACAGATACGCAGTATTTT CASSQPRTDTQYF
TRBD1 NA TRBJ2-5 TRBV29-1 TGCAGCGTTGGCCGGGACAGGGGAACCGAGACCCAGTACTTC CSVGRDRGTETQYF
NA few TRBJ2-3 TRBV7-3 TGTGCCAGCAGCTTAAGGGGCGGGACCATTGCAGATACGCAGTATTTT CASSLRGGTIADTQYF
TRBD1 few TRBJ2-7 TRBV7-9 TGTGCCAGCAGCTCCGGGACAGGGAACTACGAGCAGTACTTC CASSSGTGNYEQYF
NA NA TRBJ2-7 TRBV18 TGTGCCAGCTCACCAGGAGGGGACAGCGCTGGTTACGAGCAGTACTTC CASSPGGDSAGYEQYF
NA NA TRBJ1-5 TRBV5-6 TGTGCCAGCAGCTTCTTATCGGAGGGCAATCAGCCCCAGCATTTT CASSFLSEGNQPQHF